One sample yielded the 27 T cell receptor beta chains listed below, sequenced in a study of blood T cell repertoires in COVID-19. Repertoires were generated with immunoSEQ multiplex PCR, while TCRdb's copy carries only in-frame clones and drops some. This sample carries fewer than 200,000 clones, approximately 92% of them seen once, and the ten largest clones take 4.8%. The specimen was peripheral blood. The origin of the receptors is a man aged 25 to 40 with COVID-19, enrolled during active disease.

The chain uses TRBV20-1 and TRBJ1-1, with a tentative D call TRBD1 (6 bases). The V end was cut by 3 bases, the J end by 9 bases, with 11 bases between. The CDR3 spans 11 residues. CDR1 and CDR2 (germline): DFQATT, SNEGSKA (reference sequence). The CDR3 reads CSASQGQKAFF. The CDR3 nucleotides read TGCAGTGCTAGTCAGGGACAAAAAGCTTTCTTT.

V usage is TRBV7-9 and J usage is TRBJ1-3; D is ambiguous. Trimming left V 1 base short and J 0 bases short, with 4 bases between. In germline, CDR1 is SEHNR, CDR2 FQNEAQ (reference sequence). This CDR3 has 14 residues. CDR3 DNA: TGTGCCAGCAGCTTAGGCGGCTCTGGAAACACCATATATTTT. It yields the protein CASSLGGSGNTIYF.

This sequence joins TRBV18 and TRBJ2-5; TRBD1 matches 8 bases. The V and J ends lost 4 bases and 2 bases, in that order; junction bases with no gene match: 3. CDR3 length: 14 amino acids. Germline V lookup: CDR1 KGHSH, CDR2 LQKENI. Here the CDR3 DNA reads TGTGCCAGCTCACGATGGGACAGGCAAGAGACCCAGTACTTC. Translated, it gives CASSRWDRQETQYF.

V is TRBV29-1 and J is TRBJ2-1; D might be TRBD1 (6 bases). Germline V CDR1 and CDR2: SQVTM, ANQGSEA. The CDR3 has 17 amino acids. The germline V and J ends were trimmed by 8 bases and 0 bases, with 23 bases remaining between them. DNA for the CDR3: TGCAGCACTACACCGGCCGGCGACAGGAGCTCCTACAATGAGCAGTTCTTC. Amino acids: CSTTPAGDRSSYNEQFF.

The V call is TRBV4-1, the J call TRBJ1-5; D might be TRBD1 (5 bases). This CDR3 contains 19 residues. Trimming pared 4 bases from V and 6 bases from J, leaving 28 bases between. Germline CDR1 and CDR2: MGHRA and YSYEKL. In nucleotides, the CDR3 is TGCGCCAGCAGCCCCCGGTGGGGAGGGGAGGCGGGTTACAGTCAGCCCCAGCATTTT. Protein: CASSPRWGGEAGYSQPQHF.

This rearrangement joins TRBV5-1 to TRBJ2-7; 7 bases line up with TRBD2. Germline CDR1 reads SGHRS; CDR2 reads YFSETQ. V trimming: 0 bases; J trimming: 0 bases; junction bases outside the gene matches: 12. The CDR3 has 18 residues. CDR3 amino acids: CASSLDPGGHASSYEQYF. The DNA for the CDR3 is TGCGCCAGCAGCTTGGATCCGGGAGGTCACGCTAGCTCCTACGAGCAGTACTTC.

This clone was detected once. This chain's CDR3 is CASSGGALTGELFF. The DNA of the CDR3 is TGTGCCAGCAGCGGGGGCGCCCTGACCGGGGAGCTGTTTTTT. The rearrangement links TRBV9 to TRBJ2-2; D possibly corresponds to TRBD1 (5 bases). The germline V gene encodes CDR1 SGDLS and CDR2 YYNGEE. This CDR3 is 14 amino acids long. V was trimmed by 3 bases and J by 5 bases, leaving 11 bases between them. The full variable domain, its missing parts supplied by reference TRBV9 and TRBJ2-2, is DSGVTQTPKHLITATGQRVTLRCSPRSGDLSVYWYQQSLDQGLQFLIQYYNGEERAKGNILERFSAQQFPDLHSELNLSSLELGDSALYFCASSGGALTGELFFGEGSRLTVL.

The CDR3 loop reads CAWSPPGTAIHEQYF. The CDR3 DNA follows: TGTGCCTGGAGTCCGCCCGGGACAGCGATTCACGAGCAGTACTTC. The chain has TRBV30 and TRBJ2-7; 7 nucleotides line up with TRBD1. The CDR3 contains 15 residues. Looked up from germline, CDR1 is GTSNPN and CDR2 is SVGIG (reference sequence). The V and J ends lost 2 bases and 5 bases, in that order; junction bases with no gene match: 12.

CDR3 DNA: TGTGCCAGCAGTTACGGGGAGGGAGGTAAGGATGAGCAGTTCTTC. It specifies CASSYGEGGKDEQFF. V usage is TRBV6-5 and J usage is TRBJ2-1; 7 nucleotides align to TRBD2. Germline CDR1 and CDR2: MNHEY and SVGAGI. With 2 bases clipped from V and 8 bases from J, the junction kept 9 bases outside the gene matches. CDR3 size: 15 residues.

The J gene is TRBJ2-2, the V gene TRBV18, with 9 bases fitting TRBD2. In germline, CDR1 is KGHSH, CDR2 LQKENI. The CDR3 is 15 amino acids. Losses at the gene ends were 1 base for V and 4 bases for J; bases not matched to a gene: 1. The CDR3 protein is CASSPQREATGELFF. CDR3 nucleotide sequence: TGTGCCAGCTCACCACAGCGGGAGGCCACCGGGGAGCTGTTTTTT.

CDR3 amino acids: CASSNQQGTGELFF. CDR3 nucleotides: TGTGCCAGCAGTAACCAACAGGGGACCGGGGAGCTGTTTTTT. This chain joins TRBV7-9 and TRBJ2-2; the match to TRBD1 covers 7 bases. V dropped 6 bases and J dropped 5; count of bases not matched to a gene: 6. Per the germline V gene, CDR1 is SEHNR and CDR2 is FQNEAQ (reference sequence). The CDR3 has 14 residues.

The gene calls are TRBV3-1 (or the pseudogene TRBV3-2) and TRBJ2-7; 8 bases align to TRBD2. The CDR3 totals 15 residues. Trimming cost V 0 bases and J 1 base; bases outside gene matches: 2. CDR1 is LGHDT, CDR2 YNNKEL, per germline (reference sequence). CDR3 nucleotide sequence: TGTGCCAGCAGCCAAGATTCGGGAGGGTCCTACGAGCAGTACTTC. Protein sequence: CASSQDSGGSYEQYF.

Only a few counts were recorded for this clone. The genes are TRBV25-1 and TRBJ2-5; D gene ambiguous. Germline CDR1 is MGHDK and CDR2 is SYGVNS. V lost 3 bases, J lost 2 bases, and 10 bases lay in between. The CDR3 extends over 14 amino acids. The CDR3 DNA sequence: TGTGCCAGCAGTGAGCCGGTCGGGCAAGAGACCCAGTACTTC. It is translated as CASSEPVGQETQYF. Using reference TRBV25-1 and TRBJ2-5 for the parts outside the CDR3, the full variable domain is EADIYQTPRYLVIGTGKKITLECSQTMGHDKMYWYQQDPGMELHLIHYSYGVNSTEKGDLSSESTVSRIRTEHFPLTLESARPSHTSQYLCASSEPVGQETQYFGPGTRLLVL.

The gene calls are TRBV5-5 and TRBJ2-1; D ambiguous. From germline, CDR1 is SGHKS and CDR2 YYEKEE (reference sequence). The CDR3 runs to 16 residues. The germline V and J ends were trimmed by 1 base and 0 bases, with 11 bases remaining between them. DNA for the CDR3: TGTGCCAGCAGCTTGCGTTCTTTCTCCTCCTACAATGAGCAGTTCTTC. Residues: CASSLRSFSSYNEQFF.

This chain uses TRBV4-2 with TRBJ1-5; 8 nucleotides agree with TRBD1. V was pared by 4 bases and J by 6 bases, with 8 bases of the junction left unmatched. There are 15 residues in the CDR3. The germline V gene encodes CDR1 LGHNA and CDR2 YNFKEQ. The CDR3 region is CASSRHGQGFQPQHF. CDR3 DNA: TGTGCCAGCAGCCGCCACGGACAGGGTTTTCAGCCCCAGCATTTT.

The chain carries TRBV6-4 and TRBJ2-1; 10 nucleotides line up with TRBD2. CDR1 is MRHNA, CDR2 SNTAGT, per germline. The CDR3 has 18 amino acids. J was trimmed by 8 bases and V by 2 bases; bases with no gene match: 15. The CDR3 spells CASSDRYRSGGAGDEQFF. DNA for the CDR3: TGTGCCAGCAGTGACAGGTACCGGAGCGGGGGGGCCGGGGATGAGCAGTTCTTC.

In nucleotides, the CDR3 is TGTGCCAGTACCCAGGGGGGCTATGGCTACACCTTC. Protein sequence: CASTQGGYGYTF. V is TRBV19 and J is TRBJ1-2, with TRBD1 matching over 7 bases. The CDR3 extends over 12 amino acids. Germline loops: CDR1 LNHDA, CDR2 SQIVND (reference sequence). The J segment lost 4 bases and the V segment lost 7 bases, leaving 3 bases of the junction unmatched.

The chain combines TRBV7-2 with TRBJ2-1; D not resolved. This CDR3 region has 12 residues. The germline CDR1 and CDR2 sequences are SGHTA and FQGNSA. The V end was cut by 5 bases, the J end by 6 bases, with 8 bases between. The CDR3 spells CASSARGNEQFF. CDR3 DNA sequence: TGTGCCAGCAGCGCCCGAGGCAATGAGCAGTTCTTC.

The chain joins TRBV29-1 to TRBJ1-1, with D possibly TRBD1 on 6 matching bases. The CDR3 spans 13 residues. The V gene's germline CDR1 is SQVTM and CDR2 ANQGSEA. With 6 bases removed from V and 3 bases from J, the gap between germline ends came to 14 bases. The CDR3 is CSVKDSLDTEAFF. As DNA, the CDR3 is TGCAGCGTCAAGGACAGTCTGGACACTGAAGCTTTCTTT.

The chain combines TRBV7-3 with TRBJ2-2; the D gene is possibly TRBD2 (5 bases). This CDR3 is built from 14 residues. Trimming removed 7 bases at V and 2 bases at J, with 11 bases between. Per germline, CDR1 SGHTA and CDR2 FQGTGA. The CDR3 loop is CASKVRVNTGELFF. DNA of the CDR3: TGTGCCAGCAAAGTGAGGGTCAACACCGGGGAGCTGTTTTTT.

This clone was seen once. The chain has TRBV5-1 and TRBJ2-2; D perhaps matches TRBD1 (5 bases). Per the germline V gene, CDR1 is SGHRS and CDR2 is YFSETQ. The CDR3 extends over 13 amino acids. V lost 2 bases to trimming and J lost 8 bases, with 10 bases between them. CDR3 in DNA: TGCGCCAGCAGCTTCACCAGGGCAGGGGAGCTGTTTTTT. The encoded protein is CASSFTRAGELFF.

J is TRBJ2-7 and V is TRBV28; possibly TRBD1 or TRBD2 for D (9 bases each). Germline V CDR1 and CDR2: MDHEN, SYDVKM. V dropped 2 bases and J dropped 4 bases, with 24 bases sitting between them. The CDR3 has 18 amino acids. The CDR3 DNA sequence: TGTGCCAGCAGTTTAGACAGGGGGAGCGGGAGGCCTGATTACGAGCAGTACTTC. Protein sequence: CASSLDRGSGRPDYEQYF.

The V call is TRBV30, the J call TRBJ1-1, with 9 bases aligning to TRBD1. The CDR3 contains 13 residues. The J segment lost 4 bases and the V segment lost 5 bases, leaving 5 bases of the junction unmatched. The germline V gene has CDR1 GTSNPN and CDR2 SVGIG (reference sequence). CDR3 sequence reads: CAWAGQGGTEAFF. Written as DNA, the CDR3 is TGTGCCTGGGCGGGACAGGGAGGCACTGAAGCTTTCTTT.

This chain connects TRBV7-2 to TRBJ1-5; D gene uncertain. Germline V gene sequence: CDR1 SGHTA, CDR2 FQGNSA. V was pared by 3 bases and J by 3 bases, with 9 bases between. CDR3 length: 14 residues. CDR3 protein: CASSFAVNNQPQHF. The DNA of the CDR3 is TGTGCCAGCAGCTTCGCGGTCAACAATCAGCCCCAGCATTTT.

V gene TRBV7-9 combines with J gene TRBJ2-5, with TRBD1 matching over 8 bases. The CDR3 is 14 residues long. Germline CDR1 reads SEHNR; CDR2 reads FQNEAQ (reference sequence). Trimming at V came to 5 bases and at J to 3 bases, leaving 5 bases not matched to a gene. CDR3: CASSPQGVKETQYF. The DNA for the CDR3 is TGTGCCAGCAGCCCACAGGGGGTAAAAGAGACCCAGTACTTC.

The genes are TRBV2 and TRBJ1-1; tentatively, D is TRBD1 (5 bases). Germline assignment: CDR1 SNHLY and CDR2 FYNNEI. The CDR3 is 14 amino acids. Trimming took 4 bases from V and 1 from J, leaving 10 bases between them. CDR3 sequence: CASSGTGGNTEAFF. CDR3 coding DNA: TGTGCCAGCAGTGGGACGGGGGGGAACACTGAAGCTTTCTTT.

The genes are TRBV4-1 and TRBJ1-5; 11 bases match TRBD1. V was clipped by 1 base and J by 8 bases; unmatched bases: 13. This CDR3 region has 18 residues. The germline V gene encodes CDR1 MGHRA and CDR2 YSYEKL. The CDR3 here is CASSQVFSPGQGVEPQHF. The CDR3 bases are TGCGCCAGCAGCCAAGTTTTCTCCCCGGGACAGGGGGTTGAGCCCCAGCATTTT.